The T cell receptor (beta chain) described here comes from a study of cytomegalovirus exposure and HLA in healthy donors. About the study: It was reported in a later analysis that the same platform had been used for the approximately 120 validation repertoires as for the roughly 670 first-cohort repertoires.

TCRdb keeps only in-frame clones here, not all; method: immunoSEQ multiplex PCR. The sample has 70,000 or so clones, around 93% seen once. This TCR came from a woman between 18 and 30 years old in good health and CMV-seronegative. Input material: PBMCs.

Here the CDR3 DNA reads TGTGCCAGCAGCCCTGTTACCCGGGAGCTCCACGAGCAGTACTTC. It is translated as CASSPVTRELHEQYF. The V call is TRBV11-2, the J call TRBJ2-7; D perhaps matches TRBD2 (6 bases). Trimming shortened V by 5 bases and J by 5 bases, and 19 bases separated the two germline ends. CDR3 length: 15 amino acids. Germline loops: CDR1 SGHAT, CDR2 FQNNGV. The complete variable domain, with remaining parts taken from reference TRBV11-2 and TRBJ2-7, reads EAGVAQSPRYKIIEKRQSVAFWCNPISGHATLYWYQQILGQGPKLLIQFQNNGVVDDSQLPKDRFSAERLKGVDSTLKIQPAKLEDSAVYLCASSPVTRELHEQYFGPGTRLTVT.